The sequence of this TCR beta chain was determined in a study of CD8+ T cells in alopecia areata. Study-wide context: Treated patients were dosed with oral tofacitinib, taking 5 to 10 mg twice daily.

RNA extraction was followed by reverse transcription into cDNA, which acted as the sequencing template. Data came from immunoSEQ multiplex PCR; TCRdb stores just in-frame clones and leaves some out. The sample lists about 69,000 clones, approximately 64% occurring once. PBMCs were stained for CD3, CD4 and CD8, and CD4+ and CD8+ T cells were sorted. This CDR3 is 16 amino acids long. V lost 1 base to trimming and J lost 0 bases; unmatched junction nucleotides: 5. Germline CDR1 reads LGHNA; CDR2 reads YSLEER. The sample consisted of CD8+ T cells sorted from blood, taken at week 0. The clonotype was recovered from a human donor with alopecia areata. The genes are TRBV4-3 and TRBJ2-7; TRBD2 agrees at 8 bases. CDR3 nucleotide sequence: TGCGCCAGCAGCCAAGGGCTAGCGGGCACCTCCTACGAGCAGTACTTC. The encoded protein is CASSQGLAGTSYEQYF.